These 15 T cell receptor beta chains came from one sample sequenced in a study of T-cell memory formation after mild COVID-19. TCRdb processed the 5' RACE reads anew with MiXCR; each CDR3 protein has one entry. The data contain a few hundred thousand distinct CDR3 sequences, approximately 14% of them seen just once; the ten biggest clones take up about 20%. The sample consisted of PBMCs or a T cell subset sorted from them (not recorded which). The receptors come from a man between 18 and 35 years old who had mild COVID-19 (a few samples of this study predate the infection). Cell type and time point are not known.

V gene TRBV6-4 combines with J gene TRBJ1-5; maybe TRBD1 (6 bases). This CDR3 has 14 residues. Trimming removed 4 bases from V and 5 bases from J, with 12 bases in between. CDR1 and CDR2 (germline): MRHNA, SNTAGT. The CDR3 DNA reads as TGTGCCAGCAGTGGGGAGGAGGGGGATCAGCCCCAGCATTTT. Translation gives CASSGEEGDQPQHF.

V and J are TRBV18 and TRBJ1-5; D is perhaps TRBD1 (6 bases). The CDR3 is made up of 15 amino acids. V was clipped by 3 bases and J by 3 bases, with 12 bases between them. From germline, CDR1 is KGHSH and CDR2 LQKENI. CDR3 nucleotides: TGTGCCAGCTCACCGGGACACCCAACCAATCAGCCCCAGCATTTT. This encodes CASSPGHPTNQPQHF.

The sample holds a few counts of this clonotype. The chain employs TRBV10-3 and TRBJ2-5, with D perhaps TRBD2 (5 bases). CDR1 and CDR2 (germline): ENHRY, SYGVKD. V lost 5 bases, J lost 5 bases, and 24 bases lay in between. The CDR3 loop spans 17 amino acids. The DNA for the CDR3 is TGTGCCATCAGTAGGTCGGGGTCGGCTAGCTGGCAGGAGACCCAGTACTTC. Protein product: CAISRSGSASWQETQYF.

V gene TRBV6-1 combines with J gene TRBJ2-2; D unclear. The CDR3 is 11 residues long. Trimming shortened V by 7 bases and J by 5 bases, and 5 bases separated the two germline ends. CDR1 and CDR2 from the germline V gene are MNHNS and SASEGT. The DNA of the CDR3 is TGTGCCAGCACTGTTACCGGGGAGCTGTTTTTT. Its protein product is CASTVTGELFF.

The chain recombines TRBV27 with TRBJ2-7; the match to TRBD1 covers 8 bases. CDR3 size: 12 residues. J lost 4 bases, V lost 8 bases, and 4 bases had no gene match. The germline V gene has CDR1 MNHEY and CDR2 SMNVEV (reference sequence). The CDR3 DNA follows: TGTGCCAGCCGACAGGGGAGGTACGAGCAGTACTTC. Encoded protein: CASRQGRYEQYF.

There are a few counts of this clonotype. The chain links TRBV20-1 to TRBJ2-1; D not resolved. The CDR3 is made up of 15 amino acids. Germline CDR1 reads DFQATT; CDR2 reads SNEGSKA (reference sequence). V was shortened by 6 bases and J by 7 bases, with 22 bases between the two germline ends. The chain's CDR3 is CSAGKTHRIPNEQFF. The CDR3 DNA follows: TGCAGTGCAGGCAAGACCCACCGAATCCCGAATGAGCAGTTCTTC.

Many counts were recorded for this clonotype. The chain uses TRBV5-1 and TRBJ2-3; D is possibly TRBD2 (6 bases). V gave up 2 bases and J gave up 3 bases, with 13 bases separating them. Germline CDR1 reads SGHRS; CDR2 reads YFSETQ. CDR3 size: 15 residues. The CDR3 region is CASSLPGRETDTQYF. CDR3 in DNA: TGCGCCAGCAGCTTACCGGGCCGGGAGACAGATACGCAGTATTTT. The full variable domain, with the rest looked up from reference TRBV5-1 and TRBJ2-3, is KAGVTQTPRYLIKTRGQQVTLSCSPISGHRSVSWYQQTPGQGLQFLFEYFSETQRNKGNFPGRFSGRQFSNSRSEMNVSTLELGDSALYLCASSLPGRETDTQYFGPGTRLTVL.

The rearrangement uses TRBV30 and TRBJ1-6, with no clear D. Germline CDR1 reads GTSNPN; CDR2 reads SVGIG (reference sequence). The CDR3 length is 15 residues. V lost 3 bases to trimming and J lost 7 bases, with 16 bases between them. CDR3 DNA sequence: TGTGCCTGGAGGGTGGTGCGGGGTAGGAATTCACCCCTCCACTTT. It yields the protein CAWRVVRGRNSPLHF.

The rearrangement joins TRBV6-5 to TRBJ1-6; 8 bases fit TRBD1. Germline values: CDR1 MNHEY, CDR2 SVGAGI. V shed 6 bases, J shed 7 bases, and the junction held 8 bases outside the gene matches. The CDR3 loop spans 15 amino acids. Here the CDR3 DNA reads TGTGCCAGCAGCCGTGGACAGGGACCAAATTCACCCCTCCACTTT. Its protein product is CASSRGQGPNSPLHF.

The V and J genes are TRBV5-1 and TRBJ2-1; perhaps TRBD2 as D (6 bases). The V gene's germline CDR1 is SGHRS and CDR2 YFSETQ. The CDR3 consists of 15 residues. V lost 4 bases to trimming and J lost 9 bases, with 20 bases between them. The CDR3 DNA is TGCGCCAGCAGCCCGGGACTGGGTTTTGGGGGTGAGCAGTTCTTC. Translation: CASSPGLGFGGEQFF.

The rearrangement joins TRBV4-2 to TRBJ1-3, with TRBD1 matching 7 bases. Germline trimming cut 2 bases from V and 4 bases from J; bases unmatched to any gene: 5. CDR1 and CDR2 from the germline V gene are LGHNA and YNFKEQ. The CDR3 sequence is 15 residues long. This chain's CDR3 is CASSQYRGYGNTIYF. In DNA form, the CDR3 reads TGTGCCAGCAGCCAATACAGGGGCTACGGAAACACCATATATTTT.

The chain links TRBV3-1 to TRBJ2-2; the D gene could be TRBD1 or TRBD2 (5 bases each). The CDR3 contains 14 residues. V dropped 4 bases and J dropped 4 bases, with 10 bases sitting between them. Germline V lookup: CDR1 LGHDT, CDR2 YNNKEL (reference sequence). The chain's CDR3 is CASSRDLSTGELFF. As DNA, the CDR3 is TGTGCCAGCAGCCGGGACCTGAGCACCGGGGAGCTGTTTTTT.

The sample holds a few counts of this clonotype. This chain connects TRBV19 to TRBJ2-2; 7 bases align to TRBD1. CDR3 size: 13 residues. Germline CDR1 LNHDA, CDR2 SQIVND (reference sequence). Trimming at V came to 5 bases and at J to 7 bases, leaving 4 bases not matched to a gene. The CDR3 coding sequence is TGTGCCAGTAGTCTACAGGGGAACGGGGAGCTGTTTTTT. Its translation is CASSLQGNGELFF.

This clonotype was counted many times. V is TRBV6-5 and J is TRBJ2-7; D is perhaps TRBD1 or TRBD2 (5 bases each). The CDR3 extends over 14 amino acids. Germline V gene lookup returns CDR1 MNHEY and CDR2 SVGAGI. With 7 bases removed from V and 0 bases from J, the gap between germline ends came to 13 bases. CDR3 DNA: TGTGCCAGCACCCAGAGAGGGACCTCCTACGAGCAGTACTTC. Its protein is CASTQRGTSYEQYF.

This clonotype showed up just a few times. The V and J genes are TRBV11-2 and TRBJ2-7; the match to TRBD2 covers 8 bases. The CDR3 runs 13 residues. Germline assignment: CDR1 SGHAT and CDR2 FQNNGV. Trimming cost V 3 bases and J 5 bases; bases outside gene matches: 3. CDR3 sequence reads: CASSFGTRNEQYF. In DNA, the CDR3 is TGTGCCAGCAGCTTTGGGACTAGGAACGAGCAGTACTTC.